The 2 T cell receptor beta chains reported below all come from one sample, sequenced in a study of graft-versus-host responses after intestinal transplantation. Their cognate antigens are unknown. Here immunoSEQ multiplex PCR was the method, and the copy in TCRdb shows in-frame clones only, minus some. The sample lists over 65,000 clones; approximately 90% were seen once. The sample in question was unstimulated CD8+ T cells sorted from spleen or lymph node cells, obtained before transplant. The source is a human donor who was the organ donor for an intestinal transplant.

This clone has only one observation. The genes are TRBV21-1 and TRBJ2-1; the table's D call, TRBD2, was not checked against the DNA. TRBV21-1 is a pseudogene. The CDR3 runs to 17 residues. CDR3 in DNA: TGTGCCAGCAGCAATGCCCGGACTGGATTCTACTACAATGAGCAGTTCTTC. This translates into CASSNARTGFYYNEQFF.

This clone was seen more than once but under ten times. The rearrangement uses TRBV4-1 and TRBJ2-1; D is undetermined. The length of the CDR3 is 12 residues. CDR1 MGHRA and CDR2 YSYEKL come from the germline V gene. The ends were cut back, 1 base at V and 4 bases at J, with 2 bases in the middle. The CDR3 is CASSQVYNEQFF. Written as DNA, the CDR3 is TGCGCCAGCAGCCAAGTGTACAATGAGCAGTTCTTC.